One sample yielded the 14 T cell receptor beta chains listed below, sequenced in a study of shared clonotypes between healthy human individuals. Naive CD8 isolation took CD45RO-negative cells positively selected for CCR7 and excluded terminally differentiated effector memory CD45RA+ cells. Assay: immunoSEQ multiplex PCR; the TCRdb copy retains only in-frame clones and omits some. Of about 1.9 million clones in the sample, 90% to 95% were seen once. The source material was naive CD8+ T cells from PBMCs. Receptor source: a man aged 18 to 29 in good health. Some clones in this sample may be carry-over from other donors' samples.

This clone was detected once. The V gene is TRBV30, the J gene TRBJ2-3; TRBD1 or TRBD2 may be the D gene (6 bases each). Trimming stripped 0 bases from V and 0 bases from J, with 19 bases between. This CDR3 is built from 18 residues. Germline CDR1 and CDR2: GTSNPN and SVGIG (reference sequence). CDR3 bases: TGTGCCTGGAGTGTACCGGGGGCCCCTATCGCTAGCACAGATACGCAGTATTTT. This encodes CAWSVPGAPIASTDTQYF.

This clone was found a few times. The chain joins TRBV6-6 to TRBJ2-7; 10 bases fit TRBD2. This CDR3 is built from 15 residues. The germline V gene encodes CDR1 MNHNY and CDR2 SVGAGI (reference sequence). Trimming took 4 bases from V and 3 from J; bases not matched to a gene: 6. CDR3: CASSFGLAEHYEQYF. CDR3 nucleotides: TGTGCCAGCAGTTTCGGACTAGCGGAGCACTACGAGCAGTACTTC.

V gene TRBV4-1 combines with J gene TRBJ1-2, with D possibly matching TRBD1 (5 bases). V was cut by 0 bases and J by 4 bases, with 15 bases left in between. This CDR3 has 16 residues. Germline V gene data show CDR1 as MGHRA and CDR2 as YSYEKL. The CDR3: CASSQDFWGSGYGYTF. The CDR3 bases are TGCGCCAGCAGCCAAGATTTTTGGGGCTCGGGCTATGGCTACACCTTC.

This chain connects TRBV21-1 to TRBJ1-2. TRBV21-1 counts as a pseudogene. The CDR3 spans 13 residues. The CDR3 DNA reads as TGTGCCGCCCCCAAGGGAGGGGGCCTTGGCTACACCTTC. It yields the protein CAAPKGGGLGYTF.

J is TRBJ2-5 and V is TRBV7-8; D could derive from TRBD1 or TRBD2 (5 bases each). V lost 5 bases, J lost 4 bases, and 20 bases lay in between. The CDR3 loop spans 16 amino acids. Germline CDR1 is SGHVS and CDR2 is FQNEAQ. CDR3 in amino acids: CASSPSGRHFGETQYF. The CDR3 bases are TGTGCCAGCAGCCCCTCGGGACGGCATTTTGGAGAGACCCAGTACTTC.

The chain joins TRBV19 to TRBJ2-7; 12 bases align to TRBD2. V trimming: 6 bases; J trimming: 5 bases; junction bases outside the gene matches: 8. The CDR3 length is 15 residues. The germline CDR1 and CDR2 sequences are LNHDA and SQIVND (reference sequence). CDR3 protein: CASSLTSGSHNEQYF. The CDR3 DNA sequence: TGTGCCAGTAGCTTGACTAGCGGGAGTCACAACGAGCAGTACTTC.

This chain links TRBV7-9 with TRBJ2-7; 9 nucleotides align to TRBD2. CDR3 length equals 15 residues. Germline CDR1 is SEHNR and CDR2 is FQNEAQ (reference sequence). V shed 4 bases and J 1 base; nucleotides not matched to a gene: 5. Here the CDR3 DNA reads TGTGCCAGCAGCTCCCCTAGCGGGGAATCCTACGAGCAGTACTTC. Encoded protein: CASSSPSGESYEQYF.

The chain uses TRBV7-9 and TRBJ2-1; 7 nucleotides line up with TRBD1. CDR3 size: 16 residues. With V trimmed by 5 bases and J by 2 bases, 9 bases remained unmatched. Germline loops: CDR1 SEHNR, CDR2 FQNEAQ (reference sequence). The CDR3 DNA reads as TGTGCCAGCAGCCCGACAGGGCCCCGTACCTACAATGAGCAGTTCTTC. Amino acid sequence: CASSPTGPRTYNEQFF. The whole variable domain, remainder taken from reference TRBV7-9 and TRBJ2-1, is DTGVSQNPRHKITKRGQNVTFRCDPISEHNRLYWYRQTLGQGPEFLTYFQNEAQLEKSRLLSDRFSAERPKGSFSTLEIQRTEQGDSAMYLCASSPTGPRTYNEQFFGPGTRLTVL.

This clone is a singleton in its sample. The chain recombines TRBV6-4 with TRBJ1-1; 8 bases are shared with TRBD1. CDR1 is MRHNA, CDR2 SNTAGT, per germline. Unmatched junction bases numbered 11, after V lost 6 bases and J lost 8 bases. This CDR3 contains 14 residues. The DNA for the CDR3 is TGTGCCAGCAGGGCCCCGAGGCAGGGGGCCGAAGCTTTCTTT. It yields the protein CASRAPRQGAEAFF.

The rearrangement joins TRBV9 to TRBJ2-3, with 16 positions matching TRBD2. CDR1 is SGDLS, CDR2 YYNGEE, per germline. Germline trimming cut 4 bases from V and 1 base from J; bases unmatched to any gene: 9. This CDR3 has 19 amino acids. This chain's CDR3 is CASSPKGTSGRAGTDTQYF. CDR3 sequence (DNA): TGTGCCAGCAGCCCCAAGGGGACTAGCGGGAGGGCTGGCACAGATACGCAGTATTTT.

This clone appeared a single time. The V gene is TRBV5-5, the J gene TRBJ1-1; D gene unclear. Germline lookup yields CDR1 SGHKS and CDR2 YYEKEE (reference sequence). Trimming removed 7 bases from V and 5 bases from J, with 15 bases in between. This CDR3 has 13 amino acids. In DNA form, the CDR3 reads TGTGCCAGCCTGGCAGGCACTAGGACTGAAGCTTTCTTT. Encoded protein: CASLAGTRTEAFF.

The CDR3 is CAILASGVYGYTF. The CDR3 DNA sequence: TGTGCCATCCTAGCTTCAGGGGTCTATGGCTACACCTTC. The chain combines TRBV10-3 with TRBJ1-2; a weak D match, TRBD1 (6 bases). Germline CDR1 is ENHRY and CDR2 is SYGVKD. This CDR3 spans 13 amino acids. V gave up 8 bases and J gave up 4 bases, with 14 bases separating them.

CDR3 coding DNA: TGTGCCAGCAGCTTAGATTTTACAGGGGGCTCCTACGAGCAGTACTTC. Translated: CASSLDFTGGSYEQYF. This chain joins TRBV7-6 and TRBJ2-7; 8 nucleotides agree with TRBD1. The length of the CDR3 is 16 residues. Trimming removed 1 base from V and 0 bases from J; junction bases left unmatched: 5. Germline assignment: CDR1 SGHVS and CDR2 FNYEAQ.

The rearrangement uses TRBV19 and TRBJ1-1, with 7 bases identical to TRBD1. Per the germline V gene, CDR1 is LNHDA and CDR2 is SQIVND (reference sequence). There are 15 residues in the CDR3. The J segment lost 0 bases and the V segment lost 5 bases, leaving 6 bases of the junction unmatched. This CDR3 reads CASSLSTGMNTEAFF. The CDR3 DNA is TGTGCCAGTAGTCTCTCGACAGGGATGAACACTGAAGCTTTCTTT. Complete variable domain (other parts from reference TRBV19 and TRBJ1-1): DGGITQSPKYLFRKEGQNVTLSCEQNLNHDAMYWYRQDPGQGLRLIYYSQIVNDFQKGDIAEGYSVSREKKESFPLTVTSAQKNPTAFYLCASSLSTGMNTEAFFGQGTRLTVV.